The 19 T cell receptor beta chains reported below all come from one sample, sequenced in a study of human T cells and chemical hapten exposure. Indicated time point: pre-sensitization, week 0. The sample's treatment: therapeutic diphenylcyclopropenone sensitization with weekly scalp DPC. Sequencing started from total RNA isolated from unfractionated whole blood. TCRdb re-derived calls from the RACE reads in MiXCR, one entry per CDR3 protein. The table includes tens of thousands of distinct CDR3 sequences, around 10% detected once. The material sequenced was whole blood, taken in connection with sensitization to the hapten diphenylcyclopropenone (DPC). The receptors here all came from a woman between 40 and 55 years old with alopecia areata. Some clones in this sample may be carry-over from other donors' samples.

As concerns this clonotype: A much larger clonotype is one base distant, so this may be a read error. The chain couples TRBV28 to TRBJ2-5; a weak D match, TRBD1 (6 bases). Germline CDR1 reads MDHEN; CDR2 reads SYDVKM. This CDR3 is 14 amino acids long. Trimming removed 6 bases at V and 1 base at J, with 12 bases between. CDR3 protein: CASSLTGLQETQYF. CDR3 DNA sequence: TGTGCCAGCAGCCTGACAGGCCTCCAAGAGACCCAGTACTTC.

There are many counts of this clonotype. The chain carries TRBV18 and TRBJ2-1; the D gene is possibly TRBD2 (6 bases). The V and J ends lost 5 bases and 2 bases respectively, with 10 bases between them. CDR3 length equals 14 residues. Germline loops: CDR1 KGHSH, CDR2 LQKENI. CDR3 in amino acids: CASSVPGAYNEQFF. The CDR3 DNA reads TGTGCCAGCTCAGTACCGGGAGCCTACAATGAGCAGTTCTTC.

V usage is TRBV10-3 and J usage is TRBJ1-2; D not certain. Germline-derived CDR1 and CDR2 are ENHRY and SYGVKD. Trimming removed 4 bases from V and 2 bases from J, with 8 bases in between. The CDR3 covers 13 residues. DNA of the CDR3: TGTGCCATCAGTGGGACGAACAACTATGGCTACACCTTC. This codes for CAISGTNNYGYTF.

This chain connects TRBV2 to TRBJ1-1; no reliable D call. The V end lost 5 bases, the J end lost 6 bases, and 16 bases lay between the germline ends. The CDR3 runs 14 residues. The germline gives CDR1 SNHLY, CDR2 FYNNEI. The CDR3 reads CASSLDGVRPEAFF. Written as DNA, the CDR3 is TGTGCCAGCAGTCTTGACGGGGTTCGTCCTGAAGCTTTCTTT.

This clonotype was seen a handful of times. The V and J genes are TRBV11-1 and TRBJ1-2; D remains ambiguous. The CDR3 is 14 amino acids. Trimming took off 2 bases at V and 4 bases at J, with 11 bases between the two ends. Germline CDR1 and CDR2: SGHAT and FQDESV (reference sequence). CDR3 amino acids: CASSLSRDGYGYTF. The DNA of the CDR3 is TGTGCCAGCAGCTTATCCCGGGATGGCTATGGCTACACCTTC.

This clonotype was picked up one time. V and J are TRBV5-6 and TRBJ1-2; TRBD1 might be the D (6 bases). Trimming shortened V by 4 bases and J by 4 bases, and 14 bases separated the two germline ends. Germline-derived CDR1 and CDR2 are SGHDT and YYEEEE. The CDR3 contains 14 residues. CDR3 residues: CASSRRQALYGYTF. DNA for the CDR3: TGTGCCAGCAGCCGGAGACAGGCCCTCTATGGCTACACCTTC.

V and J are TRBV28 and TRBJ1-1; D might be TRBD1 (5 bases). The germline V and J ends were trimmed by 5 bases and 5 bases, with 15 bases remaining between them. The CDR3 is made up of 14 amino acids. CDR1 and CDR2 (germline): MDHEN, SYDVKM. CDR3 sequence: CASSMRQWGTEAFF. The CDR3 DNA reads TGTGCCAGCAGTATGAGACAGTGGGGGACTGAAGCTTTCTTT.

This clonotype was counted ten times or more. The CDR3 region has the DNA TGCAGCGTTACCGGAGCGGGAGGCGAGACCCAGTACTTC. Its protein product is CSVTGAGGETQYF. The chain is built from TRBV29-1 and TRBJ2-5; 9 nucleotides line up with TRBD2. V lost 5 bases, J lost 5 bases, and 6 bases stayed unmatched. The CDR3 has 13 residues. Germline lookup yields CDR1 SQVTM and CDR2 ANQGSEA.

This clonotype has a count of ten or more. This chain uses TRBV5-4 with TRBJ2-7; 12 positions agree with TRBD1. Germline CDR1 and CDR2: SGHNT and YYREEE (reference sequence). V trimming: 4 bases; J trimming: 7 bases; junction bases outside the gene matches: 9. The CDR3 extends over 15 amino acids. CDR3 bases: TGTGCCAGCAGCCCCGGGACAGGGGGCGTGAGGGAGCAGTACTTC. It is translated as CASSPGTGGVREQYF. The whole variable domain, remainder taken from reference TRBV5-4 and TRBJ2-7, is ETGVTQSPTHLIKTRGQQVTLRCSSQSGHNTVSWYQQALGQGPQFIFQYYREEENGRGNFPPRFSGLQFPNYSSELNVNALELDDSALYLCASSPGTGGVREQYFGPGTRLTVT.

This clonotype came up many times. V is TRBV29-1 and J is TRBJ1-1; TRBD1 might be the D (5 bases). Germline V gives CDR1 SQVTM, CDR2 ANQGSEA. V lost 7 bases to trimming and J lost 8 bases, with 11 bases between them. The CDR3 sequence is 10 residues long. Here the CDR3 reads CSARQTEAFF. The DNA for the CDR3 is TGCAGCGCCAGACAGACAGAAGCTTTCTTT. The whole variable domain, filled in from reference TRBV29-1 and TRBJ1-1, reads SAVISQKPSRDICQRGTSLTIQCQVDSQVTMMFWYRQQPGQSLTLIATANQGSEATYESGFVIDKFPISRPNLTFSTLTVSNMSPEDSSIYLCSARQTEAFFGQGTRLTVV.

This clonotype was recorded a few times. This sequence joins TRBV15 and TRBJ2-7; D might be TRBD1 (6 bases). CDR1 LNHNV and CDR2 YYDKDF come from the germline V gene (reference sequence). The CDR3 loop spans 13 amino acids. V gave up 2 bases and J gave up 6 bases, with 11 bases separating them. DNA for the CDR3: TGTGCCACCAGCAGAAACACAGGGAGCGAGCAGTACTTC. Translated, it gives CATSRNTGSEQYF.

This chain connects TRBV29-1 to TRBJ2-5; 8 positions match TRBD1. The CDR3 runs to 12 residues. The V and J ends lost 7 bases and 1 base, in that order; junction bases with no gene match: 2. Germline assignment: CDR1 SQVTM and CDR2 ANQGSEA. CDR3 sequence (DNA): TGCAGCGGTGGACAGGGCCAAGAGACCCAGTACTTC. It is translated as CSGGQGQETQYF. Combining the CDR3 with reference TRBV29-1 and TRBJ2-5 gives the whole variable domain SAVISQKPSRDICQRGTSLTIQCQVDSQVTMMFWYRQQPGQSLTLIATANQGSEATYESGFVIDKFPISRPNLTFSTLTVSNMSPEDSSIYLCSGGQGQETQYFGPGTRLLVL.

This clonotype occurred many times. The chain links TRBV28 to TRBJ2-7, with TRBD2 as a possible D gene (6 bases). V was cut by 5 bases and J by 4 bases, with 9 bases left in between. Per germline, CDR1 MDHEN and CDR2 SYDVKM. The CDR3 length is 12 residues. CDR3 in DNA: TGTGCCAGCAGTATCGGGGGTTACGAGCAGTACTTC. Its protein is CASSIGGYEQYF.

This clonotype was counted many times. The gene calls are TRBV6-2 or TRBV6-3 and TRBJ2-2; the D gene could be TRBD1 or TRBD2 (5 bases each). V was shortened by 5 bases and J by 4 bases, with 14 bases between the two germline ends. Germline CDR1 and CDR2: MNHEY and SVGEGT. The CDR3 spans 15 residues. The CDR3 protein is CASSLPNGGTGELFF. The CDR3 bases are TGTGCCAGCAGTCTTCCTAATGGGGGCACCGGGGAGCTGTTTTTT.

This clonotype was counted only a few times. The chain links TRBV29-1 to TRBJ1-1; D call uncertain. The germline V gene encodes CDR1 SQVTM and CDR2 ANQGSEA. There are 14 residues in the CDR3. V shed 4 bases and J shed 0 bases, with 12 bases lying between them. In DNA form, the CDR3 reads TGCAGCGTTGGGCGGGCCAGACTGAACACTGAAGCTTTCTTT. Residues: CSVGRARLNTEAFF. Looking up the rest from reference TRBV29-1 and TRBJ1-1 gives the full variable domain: SAVISQKPSRDICQRGTSLTIQCQVDSQVTMMFWYRQQPGQSLTLIATANQGSEATYESGFVIDKFPISRPNLTFSTLTVSNMSPEDSSIYLCSVGRARLNTEAFFGQGTRLTVV.

In its sample, this clonotype was seen a few times. The chain has TRBV29-1 and TRBJ2-1, with 13 bases fitting TRBD2. The CDR3 runs to 14 residues. Germline-derived CDR1 and CDR2 are SQVTM and ANQGSEA. Trimming cost V 4 bases and J 8 bases; bases outside gene matches: 5. CDR3 bases: TGCAGCGTTGGGCGACTAGCGGGAGGATATGAGCAGTTCTTC. This sequence encodes CSVGRLAGGYEQFF.

V gene TRBV28 combines with J gene TRBJ2-5; D is perhaps TRBD2 (6 bases). The germline V gene encodes CDR1 MDHEN and CDR2 SYDVKM. V gave up 7 bases and J gave up 5 bases, with 20 bases separating them. The CDR3 runs to 15 residues. The DNA for the CDR3 is TGTGCCAGCACTCCTTCCGGTACGGGAGCCGAGACCCAGTACTTC. This codes for CASTPSGTGAETQYF.

The V call is TRBV19, the J call TRBJ2-7; D gene uncertain. The CDR3 covers 12 residues. The germline V gene has CDR1 LNHDA and CDR2 SQIVND (reference sequence). V lost 4 bases and J lost 1, with 5 bases in between. CDR3 in DNA: TGTGCCAGTAGTAAAGGGTCCTACGAGCAGTACTTC. Encoded protein: CASSKGSYEQYF.

Concerning this clonotype itself: This may come from a read error, since a much larger clone is one base off. This likely comes from a read error, as the CDR3 has no conserved phenylalanine or tryptophan at its end. The chain carries TRBV10-2 and TRBJ2-1; the D gene is possibly TRBD1 (5 bases). Trimming stripped 3 bases from V and 7 bases from J, with 7 bases between. Per the germline V gene, CDR1 is WSHSY and CDR2 is SAAADI. The CDR3 covers 12 residues. This chain's CDR3 is CASSEGVNEQFL. CDR3 DNA: TGCGCCAGCAGTGAAGGGGTGAATGAGCAGTTCTTA.